The 3 T cell receptor beta chains presented below share a single source sample, sequenced in a study of cytomegalovirus exposure and HLA in healthy donors. A multiplex PCR was run with 60 Vbeta primers and 13 Jbeta primers. The method was immunoSEQ multiplex PCR; TCRdb's version includes in-frame clones alone and lacks a portion of them. Counted here are around 78,000 clones, about 60% occurring once; the ten biggest clones make up 4.5% to 6%. The sequenced sample consisted of PBMCs. The receptor set was obtained from a man under 40 in good health and CMV-seropositive.

This clone was seen a single time. The chain combines TRBV2 with TRBJ2-7, with 8 bases matching TRBD1. The CDR3 totals 13 residues. V lost 8 bases and J lost 5; bases outside the gene matches: 8. CDR1 and CDR2 from the germline V gene are SNHLY and FYNNEI. The CDR3 region has the DNA TGTGCCAGCGACAGGGGCCTTAGCAACGAGCAGTACTTC. Amino acids: CASDRGLSNEQYF. Full variable domain (remainder filled in from reference TRBV2 and TRBJ2-7): EPEVTQTPSHQVTQMGQEVILRCVPISNHLYFYWYRQILGQKVEFLVSFYNNEISEKSEIFDDQFSVERPDGSNFTLKIRSTKLEDSAMYFCASDRGLSNEQYFGPGTRLTVT.

This chain connects TRBV7-9 to TRBJ2-3, with D possibly TRBD2 on 6 matching bases. Germline V lookup: CDR1 SEHNR, CDR2 FQNEAQ (reference sequence). This CDR3 comprises 17 residues. Trimming removed 5 bases at V and 0 bases at J, with 18 bases between. In DNA, the CDR3 is TGTGCCAGCAGCCTTGGTGGTTCGGGGGTTAGCACAGATACGCAGTATTTT. Translated: CASSLGGSGVSTDTQYF.

The CDR3 sequence: CASSIGWRGPLPGNEQFF. CDR3 bases: TGTGCCAGTAGTATAGGTTGGAGGGGCCCCCTCCCGGGGAATGAGCAGTTCTTC. The chain employs TRBV19 and TRBJ2-1, with D maybe TRBD2 (6 bases). CDR1 is LNHDA and CDR2 is SQIVND in the germline V gene (reference sequence). Trimming stripped 1 base from V and 7 bases from J, with 23 bases between. The CDR3 has 18 amino acids.